The 5 T cell receptor beta chains presented below share a single source sample, sequenced in a study of T cell responses to AZD1222 COVID-19 vaccine. Data came from immunoSEQ multiplex PCR; TCRdb stores just in-frame clones and leaves some out. The sample has some 150,000 clones, 90% seen once; the top ten hold around 3.7%. The sample in question was peripheral blood, obtained on day 0 of AZD1222 vaccination. These receptors were taken from an adult in good health.

The chain links TRBV19 to TRBJ1-1; 7 positions match TRBD1. The CDR3 runs to 14 residues. From germline, CDR1 is LNHDA and CDR2 SQIVND (reference sequence). Trimming at V came to 7 bases and at J to 0 bases, leaving 5 bases not matched to a gene. The CDR3 reads CASNEGALNTEAFF. Here the CDR3 DNA reads TGTGCCAGTAACGAGGGGGCACTGAACACTGAAGCTTTCTTT. Complete variable domain (other parts from reference TRBV19 and TRBJ1-1): DGGITQSPKYLFRKEGQNVTLSCEQNLNHDAMYWYRQDPGQGLRLIYYSQIVNDFQKGDIAEGYSVSREKKESFPLTVTSAQKNPTAFYLCASNEGALNTEAFFGQGTRLTVV.

The chain carries TRBV6-6 and TRBJ2-1; no definite D call. Trimming stripped 6 bases from V and 7 bases from J, with 13 bases between. CDR1 and CDR2 (germline): MNHNY, SVGAGI (reference sequence). The CDR3 is 13 residues long. The CDR3 sequence: CASSKNRYNEQFF. CDR3 sequence (DNA): TGTGCCAGCAGCAAGAATAGGTATAATGAGCAGTTCTTC.

The rearrangement links TRBV19 to TRBJ2-7; 8 bases are a match to TRBD2. Germline V gene lookup returns CDR1 LNHDA and CDR2 SQIVND (reference sequence). The length of the CDR3 is 15 residues. J lost 3 bases, V lost 3 bases, and 7 bases had no gene match. The CDR3 DNA reads TGTGCCAGTAGTATTCGAGCGGGAGTAGTCTACGAGCAGTACTTC. Translating it yields CASSIRAGVVYEQYF.

The V gene is TRBV30, the J gene TRBJ2-7, with no clear D. This CDR3 comprises 11 residues. V lost 1 base and J lost 4, with 5 bases in between. CDR1 is GTSNPN, CDR2 SVGIG, per germline (reference sequence). The CDR3 sequence: CAWSGSYEQYF. CDR3 nucleotides: TGTGCCTGGAGTGGATCTTACGAGCAGTACTTC.

The CDR3 DNA follows: TGCAGCGCCGACAGGGGTCGGGAGCAGTACTTC. It specifies CSADRGREQYF. V and J are TRBV29-1 and TRBJ2-7; 8 bases are shared with TRBD1. Unmatched junction bases numbered 6, after V lost 7 bases and J lost 7 bases. The germline CDR1 and CDR2 sequences are SQVTM and ANQGSEA. The CDR3 consists of 11 residues.